Given below is one T cell receptor (beta chain) in context. The data originate from a study of control samples from healthy donors and cancer patients. Only in-frame clones appear in the TCRdb table, and some are missing; sequencing was by immunoSEQ multiplex PCR. Counted here are about 250,000 clones, about four fifths occurring once; the ten biggest clones make up more than 10%. Unmatched junction bases numbered 8, after V lost 4 bases and J lost 4 bases. The CDR3 is made up of 18 amino acids. Germline assignment: CDR1 SEHNR and CDR2 FQNEAQ (reference sequence). The J gene is TRBJ2-2, the V gene TRBV7-9, with 14 bases aligning to TRBD2. The sequence was collected from a woman aged 60-70 years with lung cancer. Sequences were obtained from PBMCs. CDR3 sequence: CASSSTSGRVSATGELFF. CDR3 coding DNA: TGTGCCAGCAGCTCGACTAGCGGGAGGGTATCGGCCACCGGGGAGCTGTTTTTT. The full variable domain, in which reference TRBV7-9 and TRBJ2-2 provide the parts outside the CDR3, is DTGVSQNPRHKITKRGQNVTFRCDPISEHNRLYWYRQTLGQGPEFLTYFQNEAQLEKSRLLSDRFSAERPKGSFSTLEIQRTEQGDSAMYLCASSSTSGRVSATGELFFGEGSRLTVL.